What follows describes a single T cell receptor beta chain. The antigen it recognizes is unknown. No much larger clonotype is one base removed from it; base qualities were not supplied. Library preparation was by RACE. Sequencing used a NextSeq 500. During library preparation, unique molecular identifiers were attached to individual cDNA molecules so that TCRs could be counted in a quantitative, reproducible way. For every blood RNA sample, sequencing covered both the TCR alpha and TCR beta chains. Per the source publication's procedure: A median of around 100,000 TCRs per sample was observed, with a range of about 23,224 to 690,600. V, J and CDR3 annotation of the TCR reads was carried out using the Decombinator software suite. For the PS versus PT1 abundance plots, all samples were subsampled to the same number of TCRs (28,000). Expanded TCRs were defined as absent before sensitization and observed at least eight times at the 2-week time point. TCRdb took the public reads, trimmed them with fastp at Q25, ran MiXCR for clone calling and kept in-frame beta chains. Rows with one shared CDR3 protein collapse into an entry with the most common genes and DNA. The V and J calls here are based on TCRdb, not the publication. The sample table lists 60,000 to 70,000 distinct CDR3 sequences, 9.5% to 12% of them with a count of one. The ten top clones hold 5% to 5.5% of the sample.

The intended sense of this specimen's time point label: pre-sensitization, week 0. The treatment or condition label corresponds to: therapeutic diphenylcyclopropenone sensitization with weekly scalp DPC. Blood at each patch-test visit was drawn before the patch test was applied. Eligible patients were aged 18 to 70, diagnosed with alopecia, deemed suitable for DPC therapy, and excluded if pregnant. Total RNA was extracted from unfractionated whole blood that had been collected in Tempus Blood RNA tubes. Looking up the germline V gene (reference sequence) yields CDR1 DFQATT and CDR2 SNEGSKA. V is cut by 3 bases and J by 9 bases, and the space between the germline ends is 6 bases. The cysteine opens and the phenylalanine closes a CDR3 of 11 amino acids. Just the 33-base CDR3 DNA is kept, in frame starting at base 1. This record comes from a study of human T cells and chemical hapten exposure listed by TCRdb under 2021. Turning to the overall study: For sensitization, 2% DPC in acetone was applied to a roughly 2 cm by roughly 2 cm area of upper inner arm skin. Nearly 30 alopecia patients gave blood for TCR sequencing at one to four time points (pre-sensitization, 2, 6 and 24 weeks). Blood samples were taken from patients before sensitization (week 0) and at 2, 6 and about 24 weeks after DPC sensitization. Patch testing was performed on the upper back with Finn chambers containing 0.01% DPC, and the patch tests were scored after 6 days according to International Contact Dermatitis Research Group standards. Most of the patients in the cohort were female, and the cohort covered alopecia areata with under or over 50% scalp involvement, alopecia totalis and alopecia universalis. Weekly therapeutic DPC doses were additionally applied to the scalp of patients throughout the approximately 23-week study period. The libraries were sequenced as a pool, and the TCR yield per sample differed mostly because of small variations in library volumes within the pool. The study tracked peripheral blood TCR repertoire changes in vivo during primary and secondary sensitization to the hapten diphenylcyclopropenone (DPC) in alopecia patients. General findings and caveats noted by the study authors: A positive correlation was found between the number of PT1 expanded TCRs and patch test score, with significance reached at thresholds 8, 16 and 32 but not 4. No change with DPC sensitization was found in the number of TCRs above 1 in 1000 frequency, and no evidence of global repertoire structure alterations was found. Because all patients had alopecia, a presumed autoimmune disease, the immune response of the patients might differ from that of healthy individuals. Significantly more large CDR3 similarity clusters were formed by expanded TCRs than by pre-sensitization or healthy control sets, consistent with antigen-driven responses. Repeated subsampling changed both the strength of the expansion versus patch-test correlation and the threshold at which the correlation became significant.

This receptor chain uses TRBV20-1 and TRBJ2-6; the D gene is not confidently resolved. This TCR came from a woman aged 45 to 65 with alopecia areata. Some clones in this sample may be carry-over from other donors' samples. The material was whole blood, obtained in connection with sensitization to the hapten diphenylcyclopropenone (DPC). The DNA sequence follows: TGCAGTGCTAGTGTGGGCAACGTCCTGACTTTC. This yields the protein CSASVGNVLTF.